The sequence of this T cell receptor beta chain was determined in a study of identical twins. The germline V gene encodes CDR1 SGHAT and CDR2 FQNNGV. Trimming shortened V by 1 base and J by 6 bases, and 16 bases separated the two germline ends. The CDR3 is 15 residues long. cDNA carried unique molecular identifiers, and a universal primer site was added by template switching. Each CDR3 protein gets one entry after TCRdb re-called the 5' RACE reads with MiXCR. The sample consists of about 290,000 distinct CDR3 sequences, roughly 9.8% of them appearing once. This clonotype was counted a few times. This same sample was also part of a study on yellow fever vaccine responses in identical twins.

The specimen was CD8+ T cells sorted from blood. The chain couples TRBV11-2 to TRBJ2-7; possible D gene TRBD1, 6 bases. This receptor was taken from a woman between 18 and 29 years old in good health. The CDR3 loop reads CASSLVRGKSSEQYF. DNA for the CDR3: TGTGCCAGCAGCTTAGTCAGGGGCAAAAGTTCCGAGCAGTACTTC.